Here is one TCR beta chain with its context. Its specificity is not known. TCRdb re-derived calls from the reads in MiXCR, one entry per CDR3 protein. The data hold a few hundred thousand distinct CDR3 sequences, with just under 40% observed a single time. The sample is drawn from a study of T cell repertoires in cytomegalovirus infection. After removal of 6 bases from V and 1 base from J, the junction contained 3 bases not matched to a gene. The length of the CDR3 is 14 residues. The sequence came from a human donor in good health (CMV status not recorded). Some clones in this sample may be carry-over from other donors' samples. The gene calls are TRBV12-3 or TRBV12-4 and TRBJ2-1, with 7 bases that match TRBD2. The specimen comprised cultured PBMCs, sampled from culture after CMV antigen stimulation. The CDR3 is CASRSGGSYNEQFF. CDR3 coding DNA: TGTGCCAGCAGGTCGGGGGGTTCCTACAATGAGCAGTTCTTC.